The 22 T cell receptor beta chains below come from one sample, sequenced in a study of T cell responses to AZD1222 COVID-19 vaccine (dated by TCRdb to the early 2020s). Library construction relied on the immunoSEQ multiplex PCR assay. TCRdb re-hosts the immuneACCESS table, in-frame sequences only. Its copies lack some clones; in the studies checked, an unresolved V gene accounts for under half of them, and the cause for the rest is not known. This sample holds 100,000 or so clones; about 82% were observed only once. Together, the top ten hold about 1.5% of the sample. The time point tag for this specimen amounts to: baseline before first vaccination. Sequencing used peripheral blood, obtained on day 0 of AZD1222 vaccination. The origin of the receptors is an adult in good health.

The chain employs TRBV30 and TRBJ2-7; possible D gene TRBD2, 5 bases. V lost 5 bases and J 3 bases, leaving 14 bases between the germline ends. CDR3 length equals 13 residues. Germline assignment: CDR1 GTSNPN and CDR2 SVGIG (reference sequence). CDR3 bases: TGTGCCTGGCGTAGCGACGGATTCTACGAGCAGTACTTC. Residues: CAWRSDGFYEQYF.

This chain joins TRBV3-1 (or the pseudogene TRBV3-2) and TRBJ1-5; TRBD1 matches at 8 bases. The CDR3 has 15 amino acids. Trimming at V came to 2 bases and at J to 4 bases, leaving 4 bases not matched to a gene. Per germline, CDR1 LGHDT and CDR2 YNNKEL (reference sequence). The CDR3 DNA sequence: TGTGCCAGCAGCCAATCCGGGACAGGAAATCAGCCCCAGCATTTT. Its protein product is CASSQSGTGNQPQHF.

This chain joins TRBV7-2 and TRBJ1-1, with 7 bases that match TRBD1. The germline CDR1 and CDR2 sequences are SGHTA and FQGNSA. J was trimmed by 5 bases and V by 3 bases; bases with no gene match: 15. CDR3 size: 17 residues. The CDR3 spells CASSFDHDRGRGTEAFF. CDR3 in DNA: TGTGCCAGCAGCTTCGATCACGATAGGGGGCGTGGGACTGAAGCTTTCTTT.

The chain has TRBV27 and TRBJ2-3; 7 nucleotides line up with TRBD2. CDR1 and CDR2 from the germline V gene are MNHEY and SMNVEV (reference sequence). Losses at the gene ends were 5 bases for V and 2 bases for J; bases not matched to a gene: 10. CDR3 size: 16 residues. CDR3 nucleotides: TGTGCCAGCAGTCTCCGGACTAGTTGGCACACAGATACGCAGTATTTT. Protein: CASSLRTSWHTDTQYF.

This sequence joins TRBV28 and TRBJ1-6; perhaps TRBD1 as D (5 bases). The germline V gene has CDR1 MDHEN and CDR2 SYDVKM. Trimming took 10 bases from V and 5 from J, leaving 15 bases between them. CDR3 length equals 14 residues. Here the CDR3 reads CATRQNQDNSPLHF. CDR3 bases: TGTGCCACCAGACAGAATCAGGATAATTCACCCCTCCACTTT.

This chain connects TRBV30 to TRBJ1-2; TRBD1 is a possible D gene (5 bases). The V gene lost 1 base and the J gene lost 0 bases, with 12 bases spanning the gap. Germline values: CDR1 GTSNPN, CDR2 SVGIG (reference sequence). The CDR3 runs 15 residues. The CDR3 protein is CAWSGDRLTNYGYTF. CDR3 sequence (DNA): TGTGCCTGGAGTGGGGACCGGCTGACTAACTATGGCTACACCTTC.

The J gene is TRBJ2-7, the V gene TRBV19; 9 nucleotides match TRBD1. Germline V gene data show CDR1 as LNHDA and CDR2 as SQIVND (reference sequence). The CDR3 spans 15 residues. J gave up 6 bases and V 5 bases, and 11 bases lay outside the gene matches. CDR3 sequence reads: CASSPQTGGFFEQYF. The CDR3 DNA follows: TGTGCCAGTAGTCCCCAGACAGGGGGTTTCTTCGAGCAGTACTTC.

The chain employs TRBV24-1 and TRBJ2-1; 9 bases match TRBD2. CDR1 and CDR2 from the germline V gene are KGHDR and SFDVKD. V shed 1 base and J 6 bases; nucleotides not matched to a gene: 6. There are 16 residues in the CDR3. CDR3 in amino acids: CATSDFASGIGNEQFF. As DNA, the CDR3 is TGTGCCACCAGTGATTTCGCTAGCGGGATAGGCAATGAGCAGTTCTTC.

This sequence joins TRBV18 and TRBJ1-1, with a tentative D call TRBD1 (6 bases). Trimming cost V 3 bases and J 4 bases, with 15 bases left between them. CDR3 length equals 15 residues. Germline V gene data show CDR1 as KGHSH and CDR2 as LQKENI. The CDR3 protein is CASSPWTEGATEAFF. The CDR3 DNA is TGTGCCAGCTCACCGTGGACAGAGGGAGCCACTGAAGCTTTCTTT.

This chain links TRBV6-2 or TRBV6-3 with TRBJ2-7, with TRBD1 matching 8 bases. The trim removed 4 bases at V and 4 bases at J, leaving 12 bases unmatched. In germline, CDR1 is MNHEY, CDR2 SVGEGT. There are 16 residues in the CDR3. The CDR3 nucleotides read TGTGCCAGCAGTTCCCTTACCGGGACAGGCCCTTACGAGCAGTACTTC. It translates to CASSSLTGTGPYEQYF.

The genes are TRBV4-1 and TRBJ1-2; D unresolved. The CDR3 is 13 amino acids. The germline V and J ends were trimmed by 1 base and 7 bases, with 10 bases remaining between them. Germline V gives CDR1 MGHRA, CDR2 YSYEKL. The CDR3 sequence: CASSQGWSGGYTF. The CDR3 coding sequence is TGCGCCAGCAGCCAAGGATGGTCCGGTGGCTACACCTTC.

The chain joins TRBV27 to TRBJ1-5, with 8 nucleotides matching TRBD1. The CDR3 totals 16 residues. The germline gives CDR1 MNHEY, CDR2 SMNVEV (reference sequence). Trimming removed 6 bases from V and 5 bases from J; junction bases left unmatched: 12. This CDR3 is CASRQPRDRNDQPQHF. The CDR3 nucleotides read TGTGCCAGCAGGCAACCCCGGGACAGGAACGATCAGCCCCAGCATTTT.

The V gene is TRBV6-2 or TRBV6-3, the J gene TRBJ2-3; 11 positions agree with TRBD2. Germline trimming cut 0 bases from V and 5 bases from J; bases unmatched to any gene: 4. The V gene's germline CDR1 is MNHEY and CDR2 SVGEGT. The CDR3 sequence is 16 residues long. The CDR3 is CASSYSSGRALDTQYF. The DNA for the CDR3 is TGTGCCAGCAGTTACTCTAGCGGGAGGGCCTTAGATACGCAGTATTTT.

This chain links TRBV9 with TRBJ2-1; 9 nucleotides line up with TRBD2. Germline lookup yields CDR1 SGDLS and CDR2 YYNGEE. The junction had 1 base not matched to a gene; V was cut back by 0 bases and J by 0 bases. The CDR3 totals 16 residues. The CDR3 region is CASSVDSGSSYNEQFF. DNA of the CDR3: TGTGCCAGCAGCGTAGATAGCGGGAGCTCCTACAATGAGCAGTTCTTC.

This clone has a single count. This rearrangement joins TRBV10-3 to TRBJ2-2; tentatively, D is TRBD1 (6 bases). The length of the CDR3 is 15 residues. The V gene lost 7 bases and the J gene lost 4 bases, with 16 bases spanning the gap. Germline values: CDR1 ENHRY, CDR2 SYGVKD. The CDR3 nucleotides read TGTGCCATCAAGGACAGAGCAGGTTTCACCGGGGAGCTGTTTTTT. This sequence encodes CAIKDRAGFTGELFF.

This clone occurred a few times. V usage is TRBV3-1 (or the pseudogene TRBV3-2) and J usage is TRBJ2-7; TRBD1 agrees at 7 bases. V was clipped by 1 base and J by 2 bases; unmatched bases: 5. The germline CDR1 and CDR2 sequences are LGHDT and YNNKEL (reference sequence). The CDR3 is 15 residues long. The CDR3 reads CASSQAPTGTYEQYF. CDR3 bases: TGTGCCAGCAGCCAAGCCCCGACAGGGACCTACGAGCAGTACTTC.

The V gene is TRBV30, the J gene TRBJ1-1; D gene ambiguous. CDR1 is GTSNPN, CDR2 SVGIG, per germline (reference sequence). With 3 bases removed from V and 5 bases from J, the gap between germline ends came to 7 bases. The CDR3 covers 11 residues. CDR3 sequence reads: CAWSETTEAFF. The CDR3 DNA is TGTGCCTGGAGCGAAACTACTGAAGCTTTCTTT.

V usage is TRBV10-3 and J usage is TRBJ1-2; TRBD1 aligns across 8 bases. Germline V CDR1 and CDR2: ENHRY, SYGVKD. The CDR3 consists of 14 residues. V gave up 5 bases and J gave up 2 bases; unmatched junction bases: 4. The DNA for the CDR3 is TGTGCCATCAGTACAGGGGGTCCAAACTATGGCTACACCTTC. Its translation: CAISTGGPNYGYTF.

A single count supports this clone. The rearrangement links TRBV6-6 to TRBJ2-1; the D is unclear. This CDR3 comprises 16 residues. V lost 5 bases to trimming and J lost 0 bases, with 14 bases between them. Germline values: CDR1 MNHNY, CDR2 SVGAGI (reference sequence). This CDR3 is CASSILGMNSYNEQFF. CDR3 nucleotides: TGTGCCAGCAGTATTCTGGGGATGAACTCCTACAATGAGCAGTTCTTC.

V and J are TRBV7-8 and TRBJ1-1; TRBD1 might be the D (6 bases). The CDR3 spans 14 residues. Trimming cost V 3 bases and J 1 base, with 9 bases left between them. Germline assignment: CDR1 SGHVS and CDR2 FQNEAQ. CDR3 coding DNA: TGTGCCAGCAGCTTTCAGGGGCAGAACACTGAAGCTTTCTTT. Translation gives CASSFQGQNTEAFF.

This sequence joins TRBV13 and TRBJ2-3; the match to TRBD2 covers 7 bases. The trim removed 3 bases at V and 6 bases at J, leaving 6 bases unmatched. This CDR3 region has 14 residues. Germline values: CDR1 PRHDT, CDR2 FYEKMQ (reference sequence). The chain's CDR3 is CASSFRLAADTQYF. The CDR3 DNA sequence: TGTGCCAGCAGCTTTAGACTAGCCGCTGATACGCAGTATTTT.

This clone was observed a handful of times. The V gene is TRBV7-3, the J gene TRBJ2-1, with D tentatively TRBD1 (5 bases). The length of the CDR3 is 13 residues. The germline CDR1 and CDR2 sequences are SGHTA and FQGTGA. Trimming shortened V by 2 bases and J by 4 bases, and 6 bases separated the two germline ends. In DNA form, the CDR3 reads TGTGCCAGCAGCTTAGACAGATACAATGAGCAGTTCTTC. Translation gives CASSLDRYNEQFF. Combining the CDR3 with reference TRBV7-3 and TRBJ2-1 gives the whole variable domain GAGVSQTPSNKVTEKGKYVELRCDPISGHTALYWYRQSLGQGPEFLIYFQGTGAADDSGLPNDRFFAVRPEGSVSTLKIQRTERGDSAVYLCASSLDRYNEQFFGPGTRLTVL.